The text below deals with one T cell receptor (beta chain). A second PCR, run for about 6 to 11 cycles, used a sample-barcoded 5' primer plus a J-beta primer mix. The template-switch adaptor, which had 12 random nucleotides, put a tag on each cDNA molecule. TCRdb recomputed calls from the 5' RACE reads with MiXCR, one row per CDR3 protein. Of around 900,000 distinct CDR3 sequences listed, roughly 51% are singletons. The CDR3 consists of 13 residues. Per the germline V gene, CDR1 is MNHNY and CDR2 is SVGAGI (reference sequence). Unmatched junction bases numbered 6, after V lost 6 bases and J lost 8 bases. This entry comes from a study of blood T cells in healthy people across ages. Sample donors were healthy Caucasian individuals that came from Russia, aged about 6 to 95.

What was sequenced was blood. The chain recombines TRBV6-6 with TRBJ2-1, with 8 nucleotides matching TRBD2. The TCR comes from a woman aged 55-69 years in good health. The CDR3 protein is CASRREGFDEQFF. In nucleotides, the CDR3 is TGTGCCAGCAGACGGGAGGGCTTCGATGAGCAGTTCTTC.